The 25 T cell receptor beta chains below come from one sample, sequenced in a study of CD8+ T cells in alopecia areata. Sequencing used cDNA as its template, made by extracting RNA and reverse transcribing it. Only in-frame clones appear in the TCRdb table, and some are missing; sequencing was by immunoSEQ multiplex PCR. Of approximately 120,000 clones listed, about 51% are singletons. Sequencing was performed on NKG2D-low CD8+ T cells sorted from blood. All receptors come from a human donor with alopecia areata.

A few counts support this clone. CDR3: CSTKRGVREQFF. DNA of the CDR3: TGCAGCACTAAGCGGGGGGTAAGGGAGCAGTTCTTC. The chain is built from TRBV29-1 and TRBJ2-1; 9 bases agree with TRBD2. The length of the CDR3 is 12 residues. CDR1 is SQVTM, CDR2 ANQGSEA, per germline. After removal of 8 bases from V and 10 bases from J, the junction contained 9 bases not matched to a gene.

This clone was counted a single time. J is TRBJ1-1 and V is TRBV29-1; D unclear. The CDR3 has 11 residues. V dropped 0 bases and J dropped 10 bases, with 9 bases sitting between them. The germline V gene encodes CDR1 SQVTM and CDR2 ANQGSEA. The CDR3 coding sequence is TGCAGCGTTGAAGACCCCCCGCGAGCTTTCTTT. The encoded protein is CSVEDPPRAFF.

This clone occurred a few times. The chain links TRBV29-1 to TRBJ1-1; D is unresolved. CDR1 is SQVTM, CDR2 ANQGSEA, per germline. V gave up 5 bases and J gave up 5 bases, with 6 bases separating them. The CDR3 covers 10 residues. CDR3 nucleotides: TGCAGCGTTTTGGAGACTGAAGCTTTCTTT. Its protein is CSVLETEAFF.

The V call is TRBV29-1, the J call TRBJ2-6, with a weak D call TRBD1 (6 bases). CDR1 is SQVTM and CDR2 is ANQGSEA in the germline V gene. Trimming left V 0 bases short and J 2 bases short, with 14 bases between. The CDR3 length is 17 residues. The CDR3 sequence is CSVEEFGAGAGANVLTF. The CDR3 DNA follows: TGCAGCGTTGAAGAATTCGGGGCAGGGGCTGGGGCCAACGTCCTGACTTTC.

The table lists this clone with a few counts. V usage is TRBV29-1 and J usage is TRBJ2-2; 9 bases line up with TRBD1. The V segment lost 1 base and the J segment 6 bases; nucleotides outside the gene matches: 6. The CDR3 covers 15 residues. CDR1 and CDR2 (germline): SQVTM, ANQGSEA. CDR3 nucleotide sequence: TGCAGCGTTGAAGGCGGGACAGGGAAAGCCGGGGAGCTGTTTTTT. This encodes CSVEGGTGKAGELFF.

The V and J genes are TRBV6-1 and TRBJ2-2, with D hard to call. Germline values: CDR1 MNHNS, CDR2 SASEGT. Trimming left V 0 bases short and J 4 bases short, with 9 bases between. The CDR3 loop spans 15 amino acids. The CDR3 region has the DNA TGTGCCAGCAGTGAAGCGCTTGGCAGCACCGGGGAGCTGTTTTTT. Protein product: CASSEALGSTGELFF.

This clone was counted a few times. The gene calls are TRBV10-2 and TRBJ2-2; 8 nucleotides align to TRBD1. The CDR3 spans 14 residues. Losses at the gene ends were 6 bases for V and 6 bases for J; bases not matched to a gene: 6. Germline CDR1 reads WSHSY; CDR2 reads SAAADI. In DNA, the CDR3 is TGCGCCAGCAGGCCAGGGGGCGAGGCCGGGGAGCTGTTTTTT. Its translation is CASRPGGEAGELFF.

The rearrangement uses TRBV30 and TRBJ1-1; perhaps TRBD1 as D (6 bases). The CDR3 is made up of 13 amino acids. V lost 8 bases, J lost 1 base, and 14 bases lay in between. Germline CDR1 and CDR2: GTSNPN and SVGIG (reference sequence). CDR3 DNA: TGTGCCACGGACGAGGGGGGGAACACTGAAGCTTTCTTT. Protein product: CATDEGGNTEAFF.

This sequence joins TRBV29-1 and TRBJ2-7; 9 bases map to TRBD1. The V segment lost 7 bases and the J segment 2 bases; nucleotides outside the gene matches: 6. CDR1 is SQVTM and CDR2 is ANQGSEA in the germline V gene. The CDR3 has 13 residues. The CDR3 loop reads CSARDRATYEQYF. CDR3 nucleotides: TGCAGCGCCCGGGACAGGGCAACCTACGAGCAGTACTTC.

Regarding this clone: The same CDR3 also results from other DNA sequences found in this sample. CDR3 bases: TGTGCCAGCATTTTGTCTGGCACAGATACGCAGTATTTT. It codes for CASILSGTDTQYF. The V gene is TRBV11-2, the J gene TRBJ2-3, with no clear D. Trimming stripped 7 bases from V and 1 base from J, with 9 bases between. Germline V gene sequence: CDR1 SGHAT, CDR2 FQNNGV. CDR3 size: 13 residues.

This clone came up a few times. Here the CDR3 DNA reads TGTGCCTGGAGTGTACATGGCGTCTGGGGCACTGAAGCTTTCTTT. This codes for CAWSVHGVWGTEAFF. The gene calls are TRBV30 and TRBJ1-1; D is unresolved. The CDR3 sequence is 15 residues long. CDR1 and CDR2 (germline): GTSNPN, SVGIG (reference sequence). Trimming pared 0 bases from V and 4 bases from J, leaving 15 bases between.

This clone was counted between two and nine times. The CDR3 loop is CAGPEGGYDTEAFF. The CDR3 DNA is TGCGCCGGTCCGGAGGGAGGGTATGACACTGAAGCTTTCTTT. This chain uses TRBV23-1 with TRBJ1-1, with D hard to call. TRBV23-1 is classed as an ORF, of uncertain function. V lost 11 bases and J 3 bases, leaving 19 bases between the germline ends. This CDR3 spans 14 amino acids.

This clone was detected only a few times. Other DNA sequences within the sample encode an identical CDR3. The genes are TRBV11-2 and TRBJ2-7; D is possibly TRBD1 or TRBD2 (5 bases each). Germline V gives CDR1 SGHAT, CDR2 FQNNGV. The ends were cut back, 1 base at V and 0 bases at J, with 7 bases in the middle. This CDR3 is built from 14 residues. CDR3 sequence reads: CASSLGGSSYEQYF. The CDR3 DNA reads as TGTGCCAGCAGCTTAGGGGGGTCCTCCTACGAGCAGTACTTC.

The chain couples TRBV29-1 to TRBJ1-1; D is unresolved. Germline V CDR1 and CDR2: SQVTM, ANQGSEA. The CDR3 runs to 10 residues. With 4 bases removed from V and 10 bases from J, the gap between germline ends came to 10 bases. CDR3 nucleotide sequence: TGCAGCGTTGGGGTAAATGGAGCTTTCTTT. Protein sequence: CSVGVNGAFF.

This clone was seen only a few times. This CDR3 reads CSVLTPTGELFF. CDR3 sequence (DNA): TGCAGCGTCCTGACCCCCACCGGGGAGCTGTTTTTT. The genes are TRBV29-1 and TRBJ2-2; D gene ambiguous. V lost 6 bases, J lost 4 bases, and 9 bases lay in between. The CDR3 spans 12 residues. Germline CDR1 SQVTM, CDR2 ANQGSEA.

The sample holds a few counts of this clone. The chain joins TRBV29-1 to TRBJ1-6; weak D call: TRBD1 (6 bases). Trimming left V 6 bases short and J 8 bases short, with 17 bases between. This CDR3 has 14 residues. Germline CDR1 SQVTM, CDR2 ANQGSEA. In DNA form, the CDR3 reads TGCAGCGTCGGGGCGGACAGCTTTGATTCACCCCTCCACTTT. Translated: CSVGADSFDSPLHF.

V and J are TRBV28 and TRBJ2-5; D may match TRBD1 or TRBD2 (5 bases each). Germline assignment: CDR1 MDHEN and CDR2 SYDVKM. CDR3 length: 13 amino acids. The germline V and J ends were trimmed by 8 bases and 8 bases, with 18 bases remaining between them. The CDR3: CASRDDLLGTQYF. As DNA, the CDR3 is TGTGCCAGCCGGGACGACCTTCTAGGAACCCAGTACTTC. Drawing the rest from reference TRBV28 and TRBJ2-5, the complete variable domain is DVKVTQSSRYLVKRTGEKVFLECVQDMDHENMFWYRQDPGLGLRLIYFSYDVKMKEKGDIPEGYSVSREKKERFSLILESASTNQTSMYLCASRDDLLGTQYFGPGTRLLVL.

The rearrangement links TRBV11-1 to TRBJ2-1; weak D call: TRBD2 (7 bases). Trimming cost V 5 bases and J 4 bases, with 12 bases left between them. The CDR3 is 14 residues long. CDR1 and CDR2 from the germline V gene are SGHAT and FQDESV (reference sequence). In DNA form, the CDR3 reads TGTGCCAGCAGCCCGGGGGGCAGATACAATGAGCAGTTCTTC. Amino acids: CASSPGGRYNEQFF. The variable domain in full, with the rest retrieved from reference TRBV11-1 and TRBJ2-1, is EAEVAQSPRYKITEKSQAVAFWCDPISGHATLYWYRQILGQGPELLVQFQDESVVDDSQLPKDRFSAERLKGVDSTLKIQPAELGDSAMYLCASSPGGRYNEQFFGPGTRLTVL.

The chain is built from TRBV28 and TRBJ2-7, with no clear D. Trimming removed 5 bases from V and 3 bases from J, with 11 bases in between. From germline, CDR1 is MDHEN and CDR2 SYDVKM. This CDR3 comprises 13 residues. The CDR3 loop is CASSLRSGYEQYF. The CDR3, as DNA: TGTGCCAGCAGTCTCCGCTCAGGCTACGAGCAGTACTTC.

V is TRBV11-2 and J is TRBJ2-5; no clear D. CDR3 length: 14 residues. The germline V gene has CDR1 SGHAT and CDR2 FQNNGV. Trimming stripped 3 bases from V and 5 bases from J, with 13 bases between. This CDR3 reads CASSFHASSETQYF. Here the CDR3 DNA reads TGTGCCAGCAGCTTTCATGCTAGTTCGGAGACCCAGTACTTC.

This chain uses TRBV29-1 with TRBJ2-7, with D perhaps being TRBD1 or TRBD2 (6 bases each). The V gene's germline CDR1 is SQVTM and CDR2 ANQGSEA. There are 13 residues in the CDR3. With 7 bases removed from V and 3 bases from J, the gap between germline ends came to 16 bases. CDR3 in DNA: TGCAGCGCCGAGGGGGGAGTCTTCTACGAGCAGTACTTC. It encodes CSAEGGVFYEQYF.

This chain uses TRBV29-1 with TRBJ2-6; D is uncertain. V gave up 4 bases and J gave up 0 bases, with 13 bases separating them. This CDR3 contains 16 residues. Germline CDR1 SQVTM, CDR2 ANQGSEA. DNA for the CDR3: TGCAGCGTTGCTCGAGACACAGACTCTGGGGCCAACGTCCTGACTTTC. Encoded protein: CSVARDTDSGANVLTF.

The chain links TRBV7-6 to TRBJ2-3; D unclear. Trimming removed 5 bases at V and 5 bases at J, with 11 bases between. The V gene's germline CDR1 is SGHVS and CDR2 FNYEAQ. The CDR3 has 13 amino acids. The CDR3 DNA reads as TGTGCCAGCAGCAAAGACCCAGGAGATACGCAGTATTTT. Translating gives CASSKDPGDTQYF.

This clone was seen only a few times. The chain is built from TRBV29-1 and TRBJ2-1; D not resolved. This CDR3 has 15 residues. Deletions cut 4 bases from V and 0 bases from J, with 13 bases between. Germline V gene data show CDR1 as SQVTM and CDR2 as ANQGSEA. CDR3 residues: CSVGMGRSSYNEQFF. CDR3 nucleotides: TGCAGCGTTGGTATGGGTAGGAGCTCCTACAATGAGCAGTTCTTC.

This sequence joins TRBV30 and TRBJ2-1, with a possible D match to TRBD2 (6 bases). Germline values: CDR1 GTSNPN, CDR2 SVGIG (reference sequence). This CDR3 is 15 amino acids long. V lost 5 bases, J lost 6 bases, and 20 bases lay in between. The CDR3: CAWGVKSGLINEQFF. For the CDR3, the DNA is TGTGCCTGGGGGGTTAAAAGCGGGCTTATCAATGAGCAGTTCTTC.